Below, 29 T cell receptor beta chains from the same sample are listed, as sequenced in a study of blood T cell repertoires in COVID-19 (dated by TCRdb to 2018 to 2020). The protocol used for the library was the immunoSEQ multiplex PCR assay. TCRdb took this table from immuneACCESS and kept in-frame rearrangements with V and J called. Such tables lack part of the clones; where checked against another copy, unresolved V genes explain under half of the gap, and the rest is unexplained. This sample is represented by some 240,000 clones; approximately 78% of them were singletons. Of the sample, less than 6% is held by the ten largest clones. Sequencing input: peripheral blood. The receptor source for this set is a woman in her 70s with COVID-19, enrolled during active disease.

The count of this clone is one. The chain uses TRBV7-8 and TRBJ2-3; 11 bases fit TRBD2. This CDR3 comprises 16 residues. V shed 4 bases, J shed 6 bases, and the junction held 9 bases outside the gene matches. Looked up from germline, CDR1 is SGHVS and CDR2 is FQNEAQ. The CDR3 DNA follows: TGTGCCAGCAGCTCCGGGACTAGCGGATTCGTGGATACGCAGTATTTT. Its protein product is CASSSGTSGFVDTQYF.

The chain uses TRBV4-3 and TRBJ2-3; D is possibly TRBD2 (6 bases). The V gene lost 0 bases and the J gene lost 8 bases, with 9 bases spanning the gap. Germline values: CDR1 LGHNA, CDR2 YSLEER. The CDR3 has 13 amino acids. The CDR3 is CASSQERGTTQYF. In DNA form, the CDR3 reads TGCGCCAGCAGCCAAGAGCGCGGGACTACGCAGTATTTT.

The gene calls are TRBV28 and TRBJ1-6, with D possibly matching TRBD1 (5 bases). Germline V lookup: CDR1 MDHEN, CDR2 SYDVKM. The CDR3 runs 16 residues. V was shortened by 6 bases and J by 7 bases, with 19 bases between the two germline ends. CDR3 loop: CASSSGRGARNSPLHF. The CDR3 nucleotides are TGTGCCAGCAGCTCCGGAAGGGGCGCGAGGAATTCACCCCTCCACTTT.

This chain links TRBV6-5 with TRBJ1-3; TRBD1 aligns across 7 bases. Germline CDR1 is MNHEY and CDR2 is SVGAGI. The CDR3 covers 16 residues. V lost 2 bases to trimming and J lost 1 base; unmatched junction nucleotides: 5. CDR3 DNA: TGTGCCAGCAGTTACAACAACAGGGGATCTGGAAACACCATATATTTT. The encoded protein is CASSYNNRGSGNTIYF.

This rearrangement joins TRBV19 to TRBJ1-1; 7 bases agree with TRBD1. The germline gives CDR1 LNHDA, CDR2 SQIVND (reference sequence). This CDR3 contains 13 residues. V shed 8 bases, J shed 3 bases, and the junction held 6 bases outside the gene matches. The CDR3 nucleotides are TGTGCCAGTGGTGACAGGGCGCACACTGAAGCTTTCTTT. Translating it yields CASGDRAHTEAFF.

V and J are TRBV7-3 and TRBJ1-1; D is undetermined. Germline V gene lookup returns CDR1 SGHTA and CDR2 FQGTGA. This CDR3 is built from 14 residues. Trimming stripped 7 bases from V and 2 bases from J, with 14 bases between. CDR3 sequence: CASKKSRENTEAFF. In DNA, the CDR3 is TGTGCCAGCAAGAAGTCGCGGGAAAACACTGAAGCTTTCTTT.

This clone was detected only once. CDR3 sequence (DNA): TGTGCCAGCAGTTTAAGCGGGATGGGGGAAGAGACCCAGTACTTC. Its translation is CASSLSGMGEETQYF. This chain connects TRBV28 to TRBJ2-5; 7 bases agree with TRBD2. This CDR3 has 15 amino acids. V lost 2 bases and J lost 3; bases outside the gene matches: 6. Per the germline V gene, CDR1 is MDHEN and CDR2 is SYDVKM.

The genes are TRBV3-1 (or the pseudogene TRBV3-2) and TRBJ2-7, with 7 bases identical to TRBD2. After removal of 2 bases from V and 4 bases from J, the junction contained 8 bases not matched to a gene. The CDR3 totals 15 residues. From germline, CDR1 is LGHDT and CDR2 YNNKEL (reference sequence). The DNA of the CDR3 is TGTGCCAGCAGCCAATCCGGGGGGATTAGTTACGAGCAGTACTTC. Amino acid sequence: CASSQSGGISYEQYF.

For the CDR3, the DNA is TGTGCCATCTTCCAGCGGAGTAGCACAGATACGCAGTATTTT. It specifies CAIFQRSSTDTQYF. The chain links TRBV10-3 to TRBJ2-3, with D possibly TRBD2 on 5 matching bases. Trimming left V 8 bases short and J 0 bases short, with 12 bases between. CDR1 is ENHRY, CDR2 SYGVKD, per germline. The CDR3 runs to 14 residues.

V and J are TRBV29-1 and TRBJ1-1; 11 positions match TRBD1. This CDR3 spans 13 amino acids. Germline V gene sequence: CDR1 SQVTM, CDR2 ANQGSEA. V shed 8 bases, J shed 10 bases, and the junction held 12 bases outside the gene matches. CDR3 DNA sequence: TGCAGCACTACGGGACAGGGGGGCGTCGGAGCTTTCTTT. Translation gives CSTTGQGGVGAFF.

The V gene is TRBV28, the J gene TRBJ2-2; a weak D match, TRBD2 (5 bases). In germline, CDR1 is MDHEN, CDR2 SYDVKM. V lost 5 bases, J lost 2 bases, and 15 bases lay in between. The length of the CDR3 is 16 residues. The DNA of the CDR3 is TGTGCCAGCAGTCCCCTCGGGGTATCAAACACCGGGGAGCTGTTTTTT. Protein: CASSPLGVSNTGELFF.

This clone occurred a few times. The V and J genes are TRBV6-5 and TRBJ1-3; TRBD1 might be the D (6 bases). The V end lost 6 bases, the J end lost 0 bases, and 12 bases lay between the germline ends. The CDR3 contains 15 residues. From germline, CDR1 is MNHEY and CDR2 SVGAGI. The CDR3 spells CASSAGVSSGNTIYF. CDR3 DNA sequence: TGTGCCAGCAGCGCAGGGGTTAGCTCTGGAAACACCATATATTTT.

The chain employs TRBV19 and TRBJ2-1; TRBD2 is a possible D gene (5 bases). The CDR3 length is 15 residues. Per the germline V gene, CDR1 is LNHDA and CDR2 is SQIVND (reference sequence). V lost 3 bases, J lost 4 bases, and 13 bases lay in between. DNA of the CDR3: TGTGCCAGTAGTATGCGGGTCATTGGTTACAATGAGCAGTTCTTC. Its translation is CASSMRVIGYNEQFF.

The chain couples TRBV19 to TRBJ2-2; a weak D match, TRBD2 (6 bases). Germline CDR1 and CDR2: LNHDA and SQIVND (reference sequence). With 7 bases removed from V and 4 bases from J, the gap between germline ends came to 13 bases. The CDR3 extends over 14 amino acids. CDR3 nucleotides: TGTGCCAGTACGCGGGGAGCGGGCACCGGGGAGCTGTTTTTT. Translating it yields CASTRGAGTGELFF. Complete variable domain (other parts from reference TRBV19 and TRBJ2-2): DGGITQSPKYLFRKEGQNVTLSCEQNLNHDAMYWYRQDPGQGLRLIYYSQIVNDFQKGDIAEGYSVSREKKESFPLTVTSAQKNPTAFYLCASTRGAGTGELFFGEGSRLTVL.

The chain joins TRBV7-9 to TRBJ1-5; tentatively, D is TRBD1 (6 bases). Trimming removed 5 bases from V and 3 bases from J, with 11 bases in between. The CDR3 covers 14 residues. The germline gives CDR1 SEHNR, CDR2 FQNEAQ (reference sequence). In nucleotides, the CDR3 is TGTGCCAGCAGCGCTACAGGGTTCAATCAGCCCCAGCATTTT. It encodes CASSATGFNQPQHF.

This rearrangement joins TRBV25-1 to TRBJ1-4; 8 nucleotides align to TRBD1. This CDR3 region has 15 residues. Germline V gene sequence: CDR1 MGHDK, CDR2 SYGVNS. Trimming cost V 5 bases and J 3 bases; bases outside gene matches: 5. CDR3 residues: CASSFSGGSNEKLFF. DNA for the CDR3: TGTGCCAGCAGTTTCTCAGGGGGCTCTAATGAAAAACTGTTTTTT.

This clone was counted once. V is TRBV2 and J is TRBJ1-4, with a weak D call TRBD1 (5 bases). This CDR3 is built from 14 residues. Per germline, CDR1 SNHLY and CDR2 FYNNEI. Trimming removed 3 bases from V and 5 bases from J, with 10 bases in between. The CDR3 sequence is CASSEGNRNEKLFF. The DNA for the CDR3 is TGTGCCAGCAGTGAGGGGAACAGGAATGAAAAACTGTTTTTT. Full variable domain (remainder filled in from reference TRBV2 and TRBJ1-4): EPEVTQTPSHQVTQMGQEVILRCVPISNHLYFYWYRQILGQKVEFLVSFYNNEISEKSEIFDDQFSVERPDGSNFTLKIRSTKLEDSAMYFCASSEGNRNEKLFFGSGTQLSVL.

This chain connects TRBV5-1 to TRBJ2-1; TRBD2 aligns across 8 bases. Per germline, CDR1 SGHRS and CDR2 YFSETQ. The trim removed 4 bases at V and 7 bases at J, leaving 10 bases unmatched. This CDR3 region has 15 residues. The DNA of the CDR3 is TGCGCCAGCAGCCTAGGGACTAGTATCCGTAATGAGCAGTTCTTC. Translated, it gives CASSLGTSIRNEQFF. Supplemented by reference TRBV5-1 and TRBJ2-1, the full variable domain reads KAGVTQTPRYLIKTRGQQVTLSCSPISGHRSVSWYQQTPGQGLQFLFEYFSETQRNKGNFPGRFSGRQFSNSRSEMNVSTLELGDSALYLCASSLGTSIRNEQFFGPGTRLTVL.

Written as DNA, the CDR3 is TGTGCCAGCAGCTATTTAGCGGGAGCAAGGTGGAATGAGCAGTTCTTC. Translated, it gives CASSYLAGARWNEQFF. This chain joins TRBV7-9 and TRBJ2-1, with 9 bases identical to TRBD2. In germline, CDR1 is SEHNR, CDR2 FQNEAQ (reference sequence). This CDR3 comprises 16 residues. Germline trimming cut 4 bases from V and 7 bases from J; bases unmatched to any gene: 11.

This clone has more than one count but fewer than ten. CDR3 sequence (DNA): TGTGCCAGCGGTGTCAGAGGTATCTCTGGAAACACCATATATTTT. Amino acids: CASGVRGISGNTIYF. The V and J genes are TRBV28 and TRBJ1-3; no definite D call. The CDR3 spans 15 residues. The germline CDR1 and CDR2 sequences are MDHEN and SYDVKM. V lost 8 bases and J lost 0, with 14 bases in between. Combining the CDR3 with reference TRBV28 and TRBJ1-3 gives the whole variable domain DVKVTQSSRYLVKRTGEKVFLECVQDMDHENMFWYRQDPGLGLRLIYFSYDVKMKEKGDIPEGYSVSREKKERFSLILESASTNQTSMYLCASGVRGISGNTIYFGEGSWLTVV.

The genes are TRBV27 and TRBJ2-3; D ambiguous. This CDR3 spans 13 amino acids. Germline loops: CDR1 MNHEY, CDR2 SMNVEV (reference sequence). Between the trimmed V and J ends, which lost 9 bases and 0 bases, there was a span of 10 bases. The CDR3 DNA reads as TGTGCCAGTATTTCCTATAGCACAGATACGCAGTATTTT. Amino acid sequence: CASISYSTDTQYF.

This clone occurred once. This chain uses TRBV29-1 with TRBJ2-7, with 10 nucleotides matching TRBD2. V dropped 4 bases and J dropped 3; count of bases not matched to a gene: 6. There are 14 residues in the CDR3. The V gene's germline CDR1 is SQVTM and CDR2 ANQGSEA. CDR3 loop: CSVAGTSDSYEQYF. As DNA, the CDR3 is TGCAGCGTTGCAGGGACTAGCGATAGCTACGAGCAGTACTTC.

This clone came up a few times. The chain is built from TRBV3-1 (or the pseudogene TRBV3-2) and TRBJ2-3; 9 bases agree with TRBD1. V lost 5 bases and J lost 10; bases outside the gene matches: 13. The CDR3 contains 15 residues. In germline, CDR1 is LGHDT, CDR2 YNNKEL (reference sequence). CDR3 sequence: CASSATRDRVAAQYF. The CDR3 DNA reads TGTGCCAGCAGCGCAACCCGGGACAGGGTTGCGGCGCAGTATTTT.

This clone was counted only a few times. The gene calls are TRBV7-3 and TRBJ1-2, with a weak D call TRBD1 (6 bases). Trimming took off 5 bases at V and 8 bases at J, with 21 bases between the two ends. The CDR3 loop spans 15 amino acids. Per germline, CDR1 SGHTA and CDR2 FQGTGA. This chain's CDR3 is CASSANPLKGDGYTF. The CDR3 nucleotides are TGTGCCAGCAGCGCCAACCCACTTAAGGGGGACGGCTACACCTTC.

Concerning this clone: Other DNA sequences of this sample code for an identical CDR3. The CDR3: CASSTTGSYEQYF. The CDR3 DNA follows: TGTGCCAGTAGTACGACAGGATCCTACGAGCAGTACTTC. The chain has TRBV19 and TRBJ2-7, with a weak D call TRBD1 (6 bases). The germline V and J ends were trimmed by 4 bases and 1 base, with 8 bases remaining between them. This CDR3 has 13 residues. Germline V gene sequence: CDR1 LNHDA, CDR2 SQIVND (reference sequence).

This chain joins TRBV12-3 or TRBV12-4 and TRBJ1-1; no reliable D call. This CDR3 comprises 12 residues. The V end was cut by 5 bases, the J end by 3 bases, with 7 bases between. The CDR3 bases are TGTGCCAGCAGTCTCTCGGACACTGAAGCTTTCTTT. This translates into CASSLSDTEAFF.

The rearrangement uses TRBV4-1 and TRBJ2-1; the D gene is possibly TRBD2 (5 bases). V was pared by 3 bases and J by 8 bases, with 23 bases between. The CDR3 is 17 residues long. The germline CDR1 and CDR2 sequences are MGHRA and YSYEKL. DNA of the CDR3: TGCGCCAGCAGCCAGAAGGGAGCTAGTCCCCGTGGGTATGAGCAGTTCTTC. This gives the protein CASSQKGASPRGYEQFF.

The chain combines TRBV4-3 with TRBJ1-5, with TRBD1 matching over 7 bases. Germline-derived CDR1 and CDR2 are LGHNA and YSLEER. Unmatched junction bases numbered 6, after V lost 2 bases and J lost 5 bases. The length of the CDR3 is 15 residues. In nucleotides, the CDR3 is TGCGCCAGCAGCCAAAGAGGGACAGTCGATCAGCCCCAGCATTTT. This codes for CASSQRGTVDQPQHF.

The V gene is TRBV6-2 or TRBV6-3, the J gene TRBJ2-1; TRBD2 agrees at 7 bases. V was pared by 2 bases and J by 6 bases, with 10 bases of the junction left unmatched. The CDR3 runs 16 residues. CDR1 is MNHEY, CDR2 SVGEGT, per germline. The CDR3 protein is CASSYGRQGGANEQFF. The CDR3 coding sequence is TGTGCCAGCAGTTACGGAAGGCAGGGAGGGGCCAATGAGCAGTTCTTC.